One and the same sample provided the 29 T cell receptor beta chains below, sequenced in a study of blood T cell repertoires in COVID-19. Profiled with immunoSEQ multiplex PCR; TCRdb holds only in-frame clones, not every one. The sample includes about 190,000 clones, about four fifths of them seen just once. The sequenced sample was PBMCs or T cells enriched from blood (not recorded which). Every receptor here comes from a woman aged 25-40 years who had recovered from COVID-19.

This chain uses TRBV5-1 with TRBJ2-5; D may be TRBD1 (7 bases). Trimming took off 5 bases at V and 10 bases at J, with 21 bases between the two ends. CDR1 SGHRS and CDR2 YFSETQ come from the germline V gene. The CDR3 is 14 residues long. The CDR3 DNA follows: TGCGCCAGCAGGCCAGGGACCCCTCAGGGGGGCCAGTACTTC. Amino acid sequence: CASRPGTPQGGQYF. Together with reference TRBV5-1 and TRBJ2-5, the CDR3 gives the full variable domain: KAGVTQTPRYLIKTRGQQVTLSCSPISGHRSVSWYQQTPGQGLQFLFEYFSETQRNKGNFPGRFSGRQFSNSRSEMNVSTLELGDSALYLCASRPGTPQGGQYFGPGTRLLVL.

The rearrangement links TRBV3-1 (or the pseudogene TRBV3-2) to TRBJ1-2; the D is unclear. The V gene lost 4 bases and the J gene lost 3 bases, with 9 bases spanning the gap. The germline gives CDR1 LGHDT, CDR2 YNNKEL (reference sequence). The CDR3 totals 13 residues. Here the CDR3 DNA reads TGTGCCAGCAGCCTGGAGAGCTACTATGGCTACACCTTC. Translation: CASSLESYYGYTF.

This clone showed up just once. The genes are TRBV18 and TRBJ1-6, with a tentative D call TRBD1 (6 bases). Germline V gives CDR1 KGHSH, CDR2 LQKENI. V lost 4 bases and J 7 bases, leaving 14 bases between the germline ends. The CDR3 consists of 15 residues. The CDR3 nucleotides read TGTGCCAGCTCACATTCGGACAGCTTCAATTCACCCCTCCACTTT. Translating gives CASSHSDSFNSPLHF.

This chain joins TRBV2 and TRBJ1-6; D remains ambiguous. Germline V CDR1 and CDR2: SNHLY, FYNNEI. The length of the CDR3 is 15 residues. The germline V and J ends were trimmed by 5 bases and 8 bases, with 16 bases remaining between them. CDR3 sequence: CASSTDRVEHSPLHF. Written as DNA, the CDR3 is TGTGCCAGCAGTACCGATCGGGTCGAACATTCACCCCTCCACTTT.

The genes are TRBV3-1 (or the pseudogene TRBV3-2) and TRBJ1-4; D is ambiguous. Trimming pared 6 bases from V and 4 bases from J, leaving 12 bases between. The germline CDR1 and CDR2 sequences are LGHDT and YNNKEL (reference sequence). The CDR3 extends over 14 amino acids. CDR3 amino acids: CASSHRRGNEKLFF. The CDR3 region has the DNA TGTGCCAGCAGTCATCGGAGAGGTAATGAAAAACTGTTTTTT.

The DNA for the CDR3 is TGTGCCAGCAGTCCCCCCGCCCGTGAGGGCCAAGAGACCCAGTACTTC. Its translation is CASSPPAREGQETQYF. The V and J genes are TRBV28 and TRBJ2-5; maybe TRBD2 (5 bases). The ends were cut back, 5 bases at V and 1 base at J, with 17 bases in the middle. Germline values: CDR1 MDHEN, CDR2 SYDVKM. CDR3 length: 16 residues.

V is TRBV3-1 (or the pseudogene TRBV3-2) and J is TRBJ2-5, with 9 bases lining up with TRBD2. Germline V lookup: CDR1 LGHDT, CDR2 YNNKEL (reference sequence). V shed 0 bases and J 5 bases; nucleotides not matched to a gene: 10. This CDR3 spans 17 amino acids. The CDR3 region has the DNA TGTGCCAGCAGCCAAGATCGAGCGCTAGCGGGGACTGAGACCCAGTACTTC. This translates into CASSQDRALAGTETQYF.

The genes are TRBV5-1 and TRBJ2-1; 7 nucleotides align to TRBD2. V shed 3 bases and J 6 bases; nucleotides not matched to a gene: 15. The germline V gene has CDR1 SGHRS and CDR2 YFSETQ. The CDR3 spans 17 residues. CDR3 loop: CASSSRTGTTASNEQFF. The DNA of the CDR3 is TGCGCCAGCAGCTCCAGAACCGGGACTACAGCGAGCAATGAGCAGTTCTTC. The whole variable domain, filled in from reference TRBV5-1 and TRBJ2-1, reads KAGVTQTPRYLIKTRGQQVTLSCSPISGHRSVSWYQQTPGQGLQFLFEYFSETQRNKGNFPGRFSGRQFSNSRSEMNVSTLELGDSALYLCASSSRTGTTASNEQFFGPGTRLTVL.

This sequence joins TRBV28 and TRBJ1-5; maybe TRBD1 (5 bases). Trimming stripped 5 bases from V and 1 base from J, with 18 bases between. Per the germline V gene, CDR1 is MDHEN and CDR2 is SYDVKM. This CDR3 is 17 amino acids long. CDR3 protein: CASSAAPRALSNQPQHF. The CDR3 DNA follows: TGTGCCAGCAGTGCCGCCCCCAGGGCGCTGAGCAATCAGCCCCAGCATTTT.

This clone was seen a single time. The chain recombines TRBV19 with TRBJ1-4; the D gene is possibly TRBD1 (5 bases). This CDR3 comprises 16 residues. V was clipped by 6 bases and J by 6 bases, with 20 bases between them. Germline V gene sequence: CDR1 LNHDA, CDR2 SQIVND (reference sequence). CDR3 region: CASSAPRGGKDEKLFF. The DNA for the CDR3 is TGTGCCAGTAGCGCACCCCGGGGGGGGAAAGATGAAAAACTGTTTTTT.

The chain has TRBV6-2 or TRBV6-3 and TRBJ2-5, with 7 positions matching TRBD1. CDR1 and CDR2 (germline): MNHEY, SVGEGT. V shed 0 bases and J 2 bases; nucleotides not matched to a gene: 3. The CDR3 contains 15 residues. The CDR3 sequence: CASSYSDRDQETQYF. The DNA of the CDR3 is TGTGCCAGCAGTTACTCTGACAGGGATCAAGAGACCCAGTACTTC.

The chain joins TRBV15 to TRBJ1-2, with D perhaps matching TRBD1 (6 bases). Germline values: CDR1 LNHNV, CDR2 YYDKDF (reference sequence). The CDR3 sequence is 14 residues long. Trimming cost V 1 base and J 5 bases, with 11 bases left between them. CDR3 protein: CATSRAGEGYGYTF. DNA of the CDR3: TGTGCCACCAGCAGAGCAGGGGAAGGGTATGGCTACACCTTC.

With respect to this clone: The same CDR3 can be traced to other DNA sequences in this sample. The chain has TRBV5-1 and TRBJ1-5; no reliable D call. Trimming pared 0 bases from V and 2 bases from J, leaving 6 bases between. Germline lookup yields CDR1 SGHRS and CDR2 YFSETQ. This CDR3 is 14 amino acids long. The CDR3: CASSLDTGNQPQHF. The CDR3 coding sequence is TGCGCCAGCAGCTTGGACACCGGCAATCAGCCCCAGCATTTT.

The V gene is TRBV19, the J gene TRBJ2-3, with D perhaps matching TRBD1 (5 bases). Trimming stripped 6 bases from V and 2 bases from J, with 18 bases between. CDR3 length equals 16 residues. CDR1 and CDR2 (germline): LNHDA, SQIVND (reference sequence). The CDR3 DNA is TGTGCCAGTAGAGGGGATCCAGTGGAGTTCACAGATACGCAGTATTTT. Its protein product is CASRGDPVEFTDTQYF.

This chain links TRBV10-2 with TRBJ1-5; D not certain. Trimming took off 5 bases at V and 1 base at J, with 12 bases between the two ends. CDR1 is WSHSY and CDR2 is SAAADI in the germline V gene. The CDR3 consists of 15 residues. The CDR3 spells CASSTDRGSNQPQHF. CDR3 nucleotide sequence: TGCGCCAGCAGTACGGACCGAGGGAGCAATCAGCCCCAGCATTTT.

The CDR3 protein is CAISTEANEQYV. CDR3 nucleotide sequence: TGTGCCATCAGCACGGAAGCGAACGAGCAGTACGTC. The J gene is TRBJ2-7, the V gene TRBV10-3, with D unresolved. The CDR3 is made up of 12 amino acids. In germline, CDR1 is ENHRY, CDR2 SYGVKD. V lost 6 bases and J lost 5, with 11 bases in between.

The chain employs TRBV7-2 and TRBJ2-7; D ambiguous. Germline V CDR1 and CDR2: SGHTA, FQGNSA. The V end was cut by 1 base, the J end by 2 bases, with 6 bases between. The CDR3 has 13 amino acids. CDR3: CASSLGLAYEQYF. CDR3 DNA sequence: TGTGCCAGCAGCTTAGGGCTAGCCTACGAGCAGTACTTC.

The rearrangement uses TRBV2 and TRBJ2-1; 7 positions agree with TRBD1. The ends lost 7 bases at V and 5 bases at J; junction bases unmatched: 8. Germline values: CDR1 SNHLY, CDR2 FYNNEI. CDR3 size: 14 residues. This chain's CDR3 is CASIRDSKNNEQFF. CDR3 DNA sequence: TGTGCCAGCATCCGGGACAGTAAAAACAATGAGCAGTTCTTC. Variable domain in full (rest from reference TRBV2 and TRBJ2-1): EPEVTQTPSHQVTQMGQEVILRCVPISNHLYFYWYRQILGQKVEFLVSFYNNEISEKSEIFDDQFSVERPDGSNFTLKIRSTKLEDSAMYFCASIRDSKNNEQFFGPGTRLTVL.

The CDR3 region is CASSPLPGLGGYEQYF. CDR3 bases: TGTGCCAGCTCACCACTGCCGGGACTAGGGGGTTACGAGCAGTACTTC. The V call is TRBV18, the J call TRBJ2-7; the match to TRBD2 covers 8 bases. Germline V gene data show CDR1 as KGHSH and CDR2 as LQKENI. The V gene end was trimmed by 1 base and the J gene end by 4 bases; junction bases not matched to a gene: 9. The CDR3 consists of 16 residues.

The chain recombines TRBV5-6 with TRBJ2-1, with 7 bases that match TRBD1. The CDR3 runs to 14 residues. V shed 7 bases and J 4 bases; nucleotides not matched to a gene: 8. Germline lookup yields CDR1 SGHDT and CDR2 YYEEEE. CDR3 sequence reads: CASGRQGSYNEQFF. CDR3 nucleotide sequence: TGTGCCAGCGGCCGACAGGGTTCGTACAATGAGCAGTTCTTC.

This clone appeared a few times. The chain uses TRBV2 and TRBJ1-2; D may be TRBD1 (5 bases). This CDR3 region has 14 residues. Germline loops: CDR1 SNHLY, CDR2 FYNNEI. With 6 bases removed from V and 8 bases from J, the gap between germline ends came to 19 bases. CDR3 sequence: CASSERGDSMGYTF. The CDR3 DNA is TGTGCCAGCAGCGAAAGGGGTGACTCTATGGGCTACACCTTC.

The chain uses TRBV28 and TRBJ2-3; 7 bases fit TRBD1. J gave up 3 bases and V 2 bases, and 8 bases lay outside the gene matches. The germline V gene has CDR1 MDHEN and CDR2 SYDVKM. This CDR3 region has 16 residues. CDR3 nucleotides: TGTGCCAGCAGTTTAATTCAGGGGGAATTTACAGATACGCAGTATTTT. The encoded protein is CASSLIQGEFTDTQYF.

In this sample, this clone turned up once. The V and J genes are TRBV6-5 and TRBJ2-2; a weak D match, TRBD1 (6 bases). Trimming removed 2 bases from V and 0 bases from J, with 7 bases in between. Germline CDR1 reads MNHEY; CDR2 reads SVGAGI. The CDR3 consists of 15 residues. Here the CDR3 DNA reads TGTGCCAGCAGTTACAAGGGGGCGAACACCGGGGAGCTGTTTTTT. Translation: CASSYKGANTGELFF.

This clone is medium-sized. The chain combines TRBV4-1 with TRBJ2-7; the D is unclear. This CDR3 is built from 16 residues. The V end was cut by 3 bases, the J end by 2 bases, with 17 bases between. CDR1 and CDR2 (germline): MGHRA, YSYEKL. DNA of the CDR3: TGCGCCAGCAGCCACCCGGTGGGTACAGCAGCCTACGAGCAGTACTTC. It specifies CASSHPVGTAAYEQYF.

This rearrangement joins TRBV14 to TRBJ2-1, with no clear D. CDR3 length: 15 residues. Germline V gene data show CDR1 as SGHDN and CDR2 as FVKESK. The V gene lost 2 bases and the J gene lost 9 bases, with 17 bases spanning the gap. The chain's CDR3 is CASSQPGTIGVEQFF. In DNA, the CDR3 is TGTGCCAGCAGCCAACCCGGTACGATCGGAGTTGAGCAGTTCTTC.

V is TRBV7-6 and J is TRBJ2-1, with D uncertain. The CDR3 runs 11 residues. V was clipped by 2 bases and J by 10 bases, with 6 bases between them. Per the germline V gene, CDR1 is SGHVS and CDR2 is FNYEAQ. The CDR3 loop reads CASSLMREQFF. The CDR3 nucleotides are TGTGCCAGCAGCTTAATGAGGGAGCAGTTCTTC.

J is TRBJ1-2 and V is TRBV6-5; D is unresolved. The CDR3 is 14 amino acids. CDR1 is MNHEY, CDR2 SVGAGI, per germline. V lost 6 bases and J lost 1, with 12 bases in between. This CDR3 reads CASSTWRDNYGYTF. The CDR3 bases are TGTGCCAGCAGCACCTGGAGGGATAACTATGGCTACACCTTC.

This sequence joins TRBV5-1 and TRBJ2-3; 12 nucleotides align to TRBD2. The CDR3 covers 18 residues. The germline V gene has CDR1 SGHRS and CDR2 YFSETQ. The J segment lost 3 bases and the V segment lost 4 bases, leaving 12 bases of the junction unmatched. The CDR3 region has the DNA TGCGCCAGCAGCATCGGACTAGCGGGAAGAATTAGGACAGATACGCAGTATTTT. Protein: CASSIGLAGRIRTDTQYF.

This clone has just a few counts. The chain joins TRBV7-9 to TRBJ1-2; TRBD1 matches 11 bases. The germline V gene has CDR1 SEHNR and CDR2 FQNEAQ (reference sequence). This CDR3 spans 14 amino acids. The V segment lost 6 bases and the J segment 4 bases; nucleotides outside the gene matches: 4. The CDR3 loop reads CASSIGTGGYGYTF. The CDR3 coding sequence is TGTGCCAGCAGTATCGGGACAGGGGGCTATGGCTACACCTTC.